Shown below are 16 T cell receptor beta chains from a single sample sequenced in a study of shared clonotypes between healthy human individuals. Profiling relied on immunoSEQ multiplex PCR, and the TCRdb table lists in-frame clones only, not all of them. Here the sample spans 600,000 to 750,000 clones, approximately 77% being singletons. Input material: memory CD4+ T cells sorted from blood. Subset defined: CD45RA-negative fraction. These receptors all stem from a woman aged 25 to 39 in good health.

This clone was counted once. This sequence joins TRBV14 and TRBJ2-7, with TRBD1 as a possible D gene (6 bases). V was clipped by 6 bases and J by 0 bases, with 15 bases between them. Germline CDR1 is SGHDN and CDR2 is FVKESK. The CDR3 extends over 15 amino acids. The CDR3 sequence: CASRQGPKFSYEQYF. DNA for the CDR3: TGTGCCAGCAGACAGGGACCGAAGTTCTCCTACGAGCAGTACTTC.

The chain combines TRBV2 with TRBJ1-5; 7 nucleotides align to TRBD1. Germline trimming cut 8 bases from V and 7 bases from J; bases unmatched to any gene: 11. Per the germline V gene, CDR1 is SNHLY and CDR2 is FYNNEI. CDR3 length equals 14 residues. This CDR3 is CASRDSSSLQPQHF. DNA for the CDR3: TGTGCCAGCCGGGACAGCTCGAGCCTCCAGCCCCAGCATTTT. Complete variable domain (other parts from reference TRBV2 and TRBJ1-5): EPEVTQTPSHQVTQMGQEVILRCVPISNHLYFYWYRQILGQKVEFLVSFYNNEISEKSEIFDDQFSVERPDGSNFTLKIRSTKLEDSAMYFCASRDSSSLQPQHFGDGTRLSIL.

The sample holds a few counts of this clone. This rearrangement joins TRBV27 to TRBJ2-3; TRBD1 agrees at 8 bases. V lost 6 bases to trimming and J lost 4 bases; unmatched junction nucleotides: 6. The CDR3 has 14 amino acids. Germline V CDR1 and CDR2: MNHEY, SMNVEV (reference sequence). CDR3 region: CASSQQTGADTQYF. CDR3 sequence (DNA): TGTGCCAGCAGCCAACAGACAGGGGCAGATACGCAGTATTTT.

Remarks on this clone: This CDR3 is also generated by other DNA sequences in the sample. This chain connects TRBV28 to TRBJ1-2; D is uncertain. This CDR3 spans 13 amino acids. The V and J ends lost 6 bases and 2 bases respectively, with 10 bases between them. Germline CDR1 reads MDHEN; CDR2 reads SYDVKM. This CDR3 is CASREASNYGYTF. CDR3 nucleotides: TGTGCCAGCAGGGAGGCAAGCAACTATGGCTACACCTTC.

The chain joins TRBV9 to TRBJ2-1; 9 bases match TRBD2. In germline, CDR1 is SGDLS, CDR2 YYNGEE. The J segment lost 8 bases and the V segment lost 0 bases, leaving 9 bases of the junction unmatched. The CDR3 sequence is 16 residues long. The CDR3 here is CASSVGGSGRKDEQFF. For the CDR3, the DNA is TGTGCCAGCAGCGTAGGAGGTAGCGGGAGAAAGGATGAGCAGTTCTTC. The full variable domain, rest sourced from reference TRBV9 and TRBJ2-1, is DSGVTQTPKHLITATGQRVTLRCSPRSGDLSVYWYQQSLDQGLQFLIQYYNGEERAKGNILERFSAQQFPDLHSELNLSSLELGDSALYFCASSVGGSGRKDEQFFGPGTRLTVL.

The chain employs TRBV25-1 and TRBJ2-2, with TRBD1 matching over 7 bases. The V segment lost 6 bases and the J segment 4 bases; nucleotides outside the gene matches: 5. This CDR3 comprises 14 residues. Germline V gene data show CDR1 as MGHDK and CDR2 as SYGVNS. Here the CDR3 reads CASRGDRSTGELFF. CDR3 in DNA: TGTGCCAGCAGGGGGGACAGAAGCACCGGGGAGCTGTTTTTT. Variable domain in full (rest from reference TRBV25-1 and TRBJ2-2): EADIYQTPRYLVIGTGKKITLECSQTMGHDKMYWYQQDPGMELHLIHYSYGVNSTEKGDLSSESTVSRIRTEHFPLTLESARPSHTSQYLCASRGDRSTGELFFGEGSRLTVL.

This clone has a single count. The rearrangement uses TRBV18 and TRBJ1-1, with TRBD1 matching over 7 bases. The CDR3 is 13 residues long. Trimming removed 6 bases from V and 4 bases from J; junction bases left unmatched: 5. Per germline, CDR1 KGHSH and CDR2 LQKENI. DNA for the CDR3: TGTGCCAGCTCCCAGGGGGTCAGCACTGAAGCTTTCTTT. This codes for CASSQGVSTEAFF.

The rearrangement links TRBV28 to TRBJ1-4, with 8 nucleotides matching TRBD1. CDR1 and CDR2 (germline): MDHEN, SYDVKM. Germline trimming cut 5 bases from V and 8 bases from J; bases unmatched to any gene: 10. The CDR3 is made up of 15 amino acids. DNA of the CDR3: TGTGCCAGCAGTACAGGGGGTGGTCGAGTGGAAAAACTGTTTTTT. It encodes CASSTGGGRVEKLFF.

The chain joins TRBV27 to TRBJ2-1; D gene unclear. V dropped 11 bases and J dropped 0 bases, with 14 bases sitting between them. CDR1 is MNHEY and CDR2 is SMNVEV in the germline V gene (reference sequence). CDR3 length: 14 residues. CDR3: CAVARVNSYNEQFF. The DNA for the CDR3 is TGTGCCGTCGCCCGGGTCAACTCCTACAATGAGCAGTTCTTC.

The chain employs TRBV4-1 and TRBJ2-1; no reliable D call. CDR3 length: 14 amino acids. Per the germline V gene, CDR1 is MGHRA and CDR2 is YSYEKL. V shed 3 bases and J shed 10 bases, with 16 bases lying between them. The CDR3 DNA sequence: TGCGCCAGCAGCCATGCCTTCAGGAGCCACGAGCAGTTCTTC. Translating gives CASSHAFRSHEQFF.

A few counts support this clone. This chain connects TRBV25-1 to TRBJ2-3; TRBD2 is a possible D gene (6 bases). Trimming shortened V by 2 bases and J by 6 bases, and 9 bases separated the two germline ends. The V gene's germline CDR1 is MGHDK and CDR2 SYGVNS. CDR3 length: 13 residues. CDR3 DNA sequence: TGTGCCAGCAGTGAAATGGGGAGGGATACGCAGTATTTT. Protein sequence: CASSEMGRDTQYF.

The rearrangement uses TRBV10-3 and TRBJ2-3, with D unresolved. The CDR3 loop spans 12 amino acids. Germline CDR1 reads ENHRY; CDR2 reads SYGVKD. Trimming pared 10 bases from V and 4 bases from J, leaving 12 bases between. Here the CDR3 DNA reads TGTGCCACGGCCCGCGATTCAGATACGCAGTATTTT. Protein sequence: CATARDSDTQYF.

The CDR3 region is CATLGRSSYNEQFF. In nucleotides, the CDR3 is TGTGCCACCCTGGGCCGGAGCTCCTACAATGAGCAGTTCTTC. The rearrangement links TRBV10-3 to TRBJ2-1; D uncertain. CDR3 length: 14 amino acids. V lost 10 bases and J lost 0, with 13 bases in between. Germline CDR1 is ENHRY and CDR2 is SYGVKD.

Written as DNA, the CDR3 is TGCGCCAGCAGCCACGTTCCAGGGGTAAAGAACACTGAAGCTTTCTTT. Translating gives CASSHVPGVKNTEAFF. This rearrangement joins TRBV4-1 to TRBJ1-1, with a weak D call TRBD1 (6 bases). Germline V gene data show CDR1 as MGHRA and CDR2 as YSYEKL. CDR3 length: 16 amino acids. Trimming shortened V by 3 bases and J by 1 base, and 15 bases separated the two germline ends.

The gene calls are TRBV5-1 and TRBJ2-1, with D possibly called TRBD1 or TRBD2 (5 bases each). V lost 2 bases, J lost 3 bases, and 15 bases lay in between. The CDR3 runs 16 residues. The germline V gene encodes CDR1 SGHRS and CDR2 YFSETQ. The CDR3 protein is CASSFTAGTYYNEQFF. The CDR3, as DNA: TGCGCCAGCAGCTTTACGGCCGGGACGTACTACAATGAGCAGTTCTTC.

The genes are TRBV12-5 and TRBJ1-1, with TRBD1 identical over 8 bases. V lost 3 bases to trimming and J lost 1 base; unmatched junction nucleotides: 19. Germline CDR1 and CDR2: LGHNT and FRNRAP. The CDR3 totals 20 residues. The DNA for the CDR3 is TGTGCTAGTGGTTTACAACTAAAGGACAGGGCGGGTTCCGCGAACACTGAAGCTTTCTTT. It yields the protein CASGLQLKDRAGSANTEAFF.